Below are 19 T cell receptor beta chains sequenced from a single sample in a study of human T cells and chemical hapten exposure. One entry per CDR3 protein, called by TCRdb with MiXCR from the RACE reads. The table includes over 65,000 distinct CDR3 sequences, around 11% detected once. Regarding time point: patch test 1, 2 weeks after DPC sensitization. This sample's treatment: therapeutic diphenylcyclopropenone sensitization with weekly scalp DPC. The sample here was whole blood, taken in connection with sensitization to the hapten diphenylcyclopropenone (DPC). The origin of the receptors is a woman in her forties or fifties with alopecia areata. Some clones in this sample may be carry-over from other donors' samples.

The chain carries TRBV6-6 and TRBJ1-3; D not resolved. Germline CDR1 is MNHNY and CDR2 is SVGAGI (reference sequence). Trimming left V 5 bases short and J 7 bases short, with 9 bases between. This CDR3 is 12 amino acids long. For the CDR3, the DNA is TGTGCCAGCAGTCCCTTGTCGAACACCATATATTTT. Its translation is CASSPLSNTIYF.

This clonotype occurred a few times. This chain joins TRBV20-1 and TRBJ2-1; D perhaps matches TRBD1 (5 bases). This CDR3 comprises 14 residues. Looked up from germline, CDR1 is DFQATT and CDR2 is SNEGSKA (reference sequence). Trimming cost V 0 bases and J 7 bases, with 13 bases left between them. CDR3 in amino acids: CSARDPNRGNEQFF. The CDR3 nucleotides read TGCAGTGCTAGAGACCCGAATAGGGGAAATGAGCAGTTCTTC.

Only a few counts were recorded for this clonotype. V is TRBV7-9 and J is TRBJ2-7; D possibly matches TRBD1 or TRBD2 (5 bases each). Germline-derived CDR1 and CDR2 are SEHNR and FQNEAQ (reference sequence). The length of the CDR3 is 13 residues. Trimming took 1 base from V and 6 from J, leaving 10 bases between them. Here the CDR3 DNA reads TGTGCCAGCAGCTTAGGTTGGGGGAGCGAGCAGTACTTC. Translating it yields CASSLGWGSEQYF.

The sample holds many counts of this clonotype. V and J are TRBV7-9 and TRBJ1-1; D remains unclear. The V gene lost 1 base and the J gene lost 0 bases, with 6 bases spanning the gap. The CDR3 is 14 residues long. The germline V gene encodes CDR1 SEHNR and CDR2 FQNEAQ (reference sequence). The CDR3 protein is CASSLGTLNTEAFF. The CDR3 DNA is TGTGCCAGCAGCTTAGGGACTTTGAACACTGAAGCTTTCTTT.

The chain recombines TRBV20-1 with TRBJ2-3; TRBD1 matches 10 bases. CDR1 is DFQATT, CDR2 SNEGSKA, per germline (reference sequence). V was clipped by 6 bases and J by 1 base; unmatched bases: 7. The CDR3 spans 15 residues. In DNA, the CDR3 is TGCAGTGCCAGCAAGGGGACAGGGGGCACAGATACGCAGTATTTT. This gives the protein CSASKGTGGTDTQYF.

This clonotype was counted a few times. The V call is TRBV18, the J call TRBJ1-1, with D possibly being TRBD1 (5 bases). Germline CDR1 KGHSH, CDR2 LQKENI. This CDR3 region has 16 residues. V lost 1 base, J lost 1 base, and 13 bases lay in between. The CDR3 DNA reads TGTGCCAGCTCACCACGGTCGAGGGGAGCGAACACTGAAGCTTTCTTT. Translated: CASSPRSRGANTEAFF. Filled out from reference TRBV18 and TRBJ1-1, the complete variable domain reads NAGVMQNPRHLVRRRGQEARLRCSPMKGHSHVYWYRQLPEEGLKFMVYLQKENIIDESGMPKERFSAEFPKEGPSILRIQQVVRGDSAAYFCASSPRSRGANTEAFFGQGTRLTVV.

The V gene is TRBV5-1, the J gene TRBJ1-2; TRBD1 matches at 7 bases. CDR1 and CDR2 from the germline V gene are SGHRS and YFSETQ. There are 15 residues in the CDR3. V lost 2 bases to trimming and J lost 4 bases; unmatched junction nucleotides: 8. The CDR3 protein is CASSFDRVSGYGYTF. The CDR3 coding sequence is TGCGCCAGCAGCTTTGACAGGGTTTCAGGCTATGGCTACACCTTC. The full variable domain, in which reference TRBV5-1 and TRBJ1-2 provide the parts outside the CDR3, is KAGVTQTPRYLIKTRGQQVTLSCSPISGHRSVSWYQQTPGQGLQFLFEYFSETQRNKGNFPGRFSGRQFSNSRSEMNVSTLELGDSALYLCASSFDRVSGYGYTFGSGTRLTVV.

This clonotype was observed at least ten times. The V call is TRBV10-2, the J call TRBJ2-1, with D perhaps given as TRBD1 or TRBD2 (5 bases each). CDR3 length equals 15 residues. V was pared by 6 bases and J by 2 bases, with 14 bases between. Germline CDR1 is WSHSY and CDR2 is SAAADI. The CDR3 DNA reads as TGCGCCAGCAGAGTTACCGGGACCACCTACAATGAGCAGTTCTTC. It is translated as CASRVTGTTYNEQFF.

The chain employs TRBV27 and TRBJ2-1; 7 bases fit TRBD1. This CDR3 is 13 amino acids long. Germline loops: CDR1 MNHEY, CDR2 SMNVEV (reference sequence). The J segment lost 14 bases and the V segment lost 3 bases, leaving 10 bases of the junction unmatched. The CDR3 region has the DNA TGTGCCAGCAGTTTCGGACGCCTACAGGGGAAGTTCTTC. It specifies CASSFGRLQGKFF.

The chain joins TRBV28 to TRBJ1-1; TRBD1 matches 7 bases. This CDR3 is built from 14 residues. The V gene end was trimmed by 3 bases and the J gene end by 5 bases; junction bases not matched to a gene: 6. CDR1 and CDR2 from the germline V gene are MDHEN and SYDVKM. In nucleotides, the CDR3 is TGTGCCAGCAGTTTGGCGGGGGGACAGACTGAAGCTTTCTTT. This sequence encodes CASSLAGGQTEAFF. Together with reference TRBV28 and TRBJ1-1, the CDR3 gives the full variable domain: DVKVTQSSRYLVKRTGEKVFLECVQDMDHENMFWYRQDPGLGLRLIYFSYDVKMKEKGDIPEGYSVSREKKERFSLILESASTNQTSMYLCASSLAGGQTEAFFGQGTRLTVV.

This clonotype was seen a few times. V gene TRBV20-1 combines with J gene TRBJ1-1; no definite D call. CDR3 length: 14 amino acids. The V and J ends lost 3 bases and 1 base respectively, with 12 bases between them. From germline, CDR1 is DFQATT and CDR2 SNEGSKA (reference sequence). The CDR3 reads CSASVSRWNTEAFF. Here the CDR3 DNA reads TGCAGTGCTAGTGTCAGCCGCTGGAACACTGAAGCTTTCTTT.

This clonotype has only a few counts. The genes are TRBV7-2 and TRBJ2-7; 11 bases line up with TRBD2. V shed 4 bases and J 7 bases; nucleotides not matched to a gene: 12. Germline V gene data show CDR1 as SGHTA and CDR2 as FQGNSA. The CDR3 loop spans 16 amino acids. DNA of the CDR3: TGTGCCAGCAGCTCCGTTATAGCGGGAGGGCCGAAGGAGCAGTACTTC. Translating it yields CASSSVIAGGPKEQYF.

This clonotype was seen many times. The chain carries TRBV7-2 and TRBJ1-2; 9 nucleotides align to TRBD1. CDR3 length: 15 residues. Germline V CDR1 and CDR2: SGHTA, FQGNSA. V was pared by 2 bases and J by 3 bases, with 4 bases of the junction left unmatched. In nucleotides, the CDR3 is TGTGCCAGCAGCTTACCGGGACAGGGAGACTATGGCTACACCTTC. Translating it yields CASSLPGQGDYGYTF.

The chain uses TRBV9 and TRBJ1-1; TRBD1 matches 7 bases. The CDR3 extends over 14 amino acids. From germline, CDR1 is SGDLS and CDR2 YYNGEE. V trimming: 4 bases; J trimming: 2 bases; junction bases outside the gene matches: 5. The CDR3 here is CASSFGTVNTEAFF. The CDR3, as DNA: TGTGCCAGCAGCTTCGGGACAGTAAACACTGAAGCTTTCTTT.

This clonotype has a handful of counts. J is TRBJ2-2 and V is TRBV4-2, with 8 bases aligning to TRBD1. J was trimmed by 0 bases and V by 3 bases; bases with no gene match: 3. Germline-derived CDR1 and CDR2 are LGHNA and YNFKEQ. The CDR3 is 16 residues long. CDR3 protein: CASSQTGASNTGELFF. In nucleotides, the CDR3 is TGTGCCAGCAGCCAGACAGGGGCCTCGAACACCGGGGAGCTGTTTTTT.

This clonotype came up many times. The chain joins TRBV20-1 to TRBJ2-2, with TRBD1 identical over 8 bases. V dropped 6 bases and J dropped 2; count of bases not matched to a gene: 5. The CDR3 has 14 residues. Germline lookup yields CDR1 DFQATT and CDR2 SNEGSKA (reference sequence). The DNA of the CDR3 is TGCAGTGCCTACGACAGGGGTAACACCGGGGAGCTGTTTTTT. Its protein is CSAYDRGNTGELFF.

This clonotype appeared a few times. The chain couples TRBV29-1 to TRBJ2-1; 9 nucleotides align to TRBD2. V was clipped by 3 bases and J by 9 bases; unmatched bases: 6. The CDR3 is 13 residues long. CDR1 is SQVTM, CDR2 ANQGSEA, per germline. The CDR3 nucleotides are TGCAGCGTTGAGGTAGCGGGAGTGGGTGAGCAGTTCTTC. It translates to CSVEVAGVGEQFF.

The table lists this clonotype with many counts. The rearrangement links TRBV9 to TRBJ2-1, with 9 bases aligning to TRBD1. This CDR3 spans 15 amino acids. J was trimmed by 7 bases and V by 0 bases; bases with no gene match: 5. Per germline, CDR1 SGDLS and CDR2 YYNGEE. The CDR3 bases are TGTGCCAGCAGCGTAGGACAGGGGGATCGGAATGAGCAGTTCTTC. This codes for CASSVGQGDRNEQFF.

V gene TRBV9 combines with J gene TRBJ1-3; TRBD1 might be the D (6 bases). V was trimmed by 8 bases and J by 0 bases, leaving 9 bases between them. The V gene's germline CDR1 is SGDLS and CDR2 YYNGEE. The CDR3 loop spans 13 amino acids. The DNA of the CDR3 is TGTGCCAGTGGACAGAGCTCTGGAAACACCATATATTTT. As protein: CASGQSSGNTIYF.